The T cell receptor beta chain under discussion was sequenced for a study of human T cells and chemical hapten exposure. The table lists this clonotype with many counts. The CDR3 has 17 residues. With 6 bases removed from V and 1 base from J, the gap between germline ends came to 22 bases. In germline, CDR1 is MNHEY, CDR2 SVGEGT. TCRdb reanalysed the RACE reads using MiXCR and keeps one entry per CDR3 protein. The sample includes 300,000 to 400,000 distinct CDR3 sequences, 5.5% to 8% of them seen just once. Time point meaning: patch test 1, 2 weeks after DPC sensitization. As to treatment: therapeutic diphenylcyclopropenone sensitization with weekly scalp DPC.

The chain has TRBV6-2 or TRBV6-3 and TRBJ2-7; D remains ambiguous. The receptor was derived from a woman between 18 and 30 years old with alopecia areata. Some clones in this sample may be carry-over from other donors' samples. Material: whole blood, obtained in connection with sensitization to the hapten diphenylcyclopropenone (DPC). This chain's CDR3 is CASSRRQFSRVSYEQYF. CDR3 DNA sequence: TGTGCCAGCAGCCGACGACAATTTTCACGGGTTTCCTACGAGCAGTACTTC.